This paragraph reports one TCR beta chain. Extraction and reverse transcription of RNA yielded cDNA as the sequencing template. The protocol was immunoSEQ multiplex PCR, while the TCRdb copy is restricted to in-frame clones and leaves out a portion. The sample yields about 94,000 clones, around 71% seen once. This CDR3 region has 15 residues. J lost 0 bases, V lost 3 bases, and 0 bases had no gene match. The germline gives CDR1 SEHNR, CDR2 FQNEAQ (reference sequence). The sample comes from a study of CD8+ T cells in alopecia areata. The treatment was: oral pan-JAK inhibitor, 5-10 mg twice daily. The sequence came from a human donor with alopecia areata. The specimen was CD8+ T cells sorted from blood, collected around week 46, from a patient treated with tofacitinib. The chain is built from TRBV7-9 and TRBJ2-3, with 10 bases that match TRBD2. CDR3 DNA sequence: TGTGCCAGCAGCTTTAGCGGGGGGAGCACAGATACGCAGTATTTT. As protein: CASSFSGGSTDTQYF.